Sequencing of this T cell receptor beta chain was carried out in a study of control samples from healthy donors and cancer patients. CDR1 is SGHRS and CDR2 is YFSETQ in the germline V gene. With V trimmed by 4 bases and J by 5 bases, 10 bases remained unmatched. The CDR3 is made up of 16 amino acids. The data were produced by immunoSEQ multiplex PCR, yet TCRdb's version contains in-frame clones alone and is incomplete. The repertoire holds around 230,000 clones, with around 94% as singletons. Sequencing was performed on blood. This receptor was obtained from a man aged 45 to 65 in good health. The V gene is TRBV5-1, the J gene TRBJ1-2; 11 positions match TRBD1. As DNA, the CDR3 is TGCGCCAGCAGCGCCTCCGGGACAGGGGGACATTATGGCTACACCTTC. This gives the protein CASSASGTGGHYGYTF.